This T cell receptor beta chain derives from a study of response to subunit inactivated influenza vaccine. MiXCR was run by TCRdb on the RT-PCR reads, yielding one entry per CDR3 protein. The data show 860,000 or so distinct CDR3 sequences, with roughly 20% seen just once and roughly 10% held by the top ten. V trimming: 5 bases; J trimming: 1 base; junction bases outside the gene matches: 9. There are 16 residues in the CDR3. Overall study findings and caveats: Seasonal influenza vaccination, on each occasion, was suggested by the authors to recruit few new T cells.

To note about this clonotype: Its antigen is unknown.

The rearrangement joins TRBV12-3 or TRBV12-4 to TRBJ1-1; 8 bases agree with TRBD1. The sequencing here drew on PBMCs from blood, taken 4 to 6 days after vaccination. This receptor was taken from a man aged 50 to 60 who received an inactivated influenza vaccine. CDR3 sequence (DNA): TGTGCCAGCAGTCCCCGGACAGGGTTCGGGAACACTGAAGCTTTCTTT. The encoded protein is CASSPRTGFGNTEAFF.